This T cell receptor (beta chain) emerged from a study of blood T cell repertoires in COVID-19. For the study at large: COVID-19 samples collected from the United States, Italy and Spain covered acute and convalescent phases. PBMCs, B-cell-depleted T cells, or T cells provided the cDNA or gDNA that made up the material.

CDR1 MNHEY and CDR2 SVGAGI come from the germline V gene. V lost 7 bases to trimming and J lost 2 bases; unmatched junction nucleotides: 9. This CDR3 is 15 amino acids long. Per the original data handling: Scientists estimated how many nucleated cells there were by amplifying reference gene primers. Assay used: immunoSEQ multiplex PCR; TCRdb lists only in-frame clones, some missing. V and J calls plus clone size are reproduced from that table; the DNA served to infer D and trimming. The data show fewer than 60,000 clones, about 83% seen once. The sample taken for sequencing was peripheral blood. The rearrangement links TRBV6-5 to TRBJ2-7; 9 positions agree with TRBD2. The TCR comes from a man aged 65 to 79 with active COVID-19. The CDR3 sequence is CASNRAGGGAYEQYF. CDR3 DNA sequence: TGTGCCAGCAACAGAGCGGGCGGGGGGGCCTACGAGCAGTACTTC.